What follows are 25 T cell receptor beta chains derived from one specimen sequenced in a study of PD-1 blockade in classical Hodgkin lymphoma. The repertoire was sequenced with immunoSEQ multiplex PCR; TCRdb's copy has only in-frame clones and lacks some. The data hold about 2,700 clones, with 71% observed a single time. No patient escaped relapse after autologous stem cell transplantation, and brentuximab vedotin exposure varied. CD8+ T cell isolation from thawed PBMCs was performed by magnetic negative selection. The source was CD8+ T cells from blood, collected at baseline. These receptor sequences come from a human donor with classical Hodgkin lymphoma.

This clone appeared a few times. The chain employs TRBV5-6 and TRBJ1-2; D call uncertain. This CDR3 comprises 13 residues. Germline lookup yields CDR1 SGHDT and CDR2 YYEEEE. Trimming removed 0 bases at V and 4 bases at J, with 7 bases between. CDR3 coding DNA: TGTGCCAGCAGCTTGGCCCAAATCTATGGCTACACCTTC. Translation: CASSLAQIYGYTF.

This clone was picked up a small number of times. The genes are TRBV30 and TRBJ2-7; 8 nucleotides match TRBD1. Germline V lookup: CDR1 GTSNPN, CDR2 SVGIG (reference sequence). J gave up 3 bases and V 5 bases, and 0 bases lay outside the gene matches. This CDR3 is 11 amino acids long. CDR3 loop: CAWDRGYEQYF. DNA for the CDR3: TGTGCCTGGGACAGGGGCTACGAGCAGTACTTC.

The chain uses TRBV2 and TRBJ2-7, with D unclear. Between the trimmed V and J ends, which lost 0 bases and 0 bases, there was a span of 9 bases. The CDR3 extends over 15 amino acids. CDR1 is SNHLY, CDR2 FYNNEI, per germline. CDR3 amino acids: CASSEADGDSYEQYF. CDR3 DNA sequence: TGTGCCAGCAGTGAAGCGGATGGGGACTCCTACGAGCAGTACTTC.

This chain joins TRBV7-8 and TRBJ2-7; D call uncertain. The CDR3 is made up of 14 amino acids. The germline V gene has CDR1 SGHVS and CDR2 FQNEAQ. V lost 3 bases and J 0 bases, leaving 9 bases between the germline ends. The CDR3 region has the DNA TGTGCCAGCAGCTTTTCCTCCAGCTCCTACGAGCAGTACTTC. It encodes CASSFSSSSYEQYF.

This clone qualifies as large. The chain combines TRBV5-1 with TRBJ2-5; D call uncertain. The CDR3 loop spans 12 amino acids. Trimming shortened V by 0 bases and J by 4 bases, and 4 bases separated the two germline ends. Germline CDR1 and CDR2: SGHRS and YFSETQ. CDR3 protein: CASSLAPETQYF. The CDR3 DNA follows: TGCGCCAGCAGCTTGGCCCCAGAGACCCAGTACTTC.

In this sample, this clone turned up once. The rearrangement uses TRBV7-8 and TRBJ2-1, with a tentative D call TRBD2 (7 bases). This CDR3 has 15 residues. The V end was cut by 1 base, the J end by 7 bases, with 14 bases between. Germline V gene sequence: CDR1 SGHVS, CDR2 FQNEAQ. The CDR3 loop is CASSLEVGGRNEQFF. DNA for the CDR3: TGTGCCAGCAGCTTAGAAGTGGGGGGGCGGAATGAGCAGTTCTTC.

The rearrangement links TRBV7-3 to TRBJ2-3; no clear D. The CDR3 spans 15 residues. Germline V gene sequence: CDR1 SGHTA, CDR2 FQGTGA. The V and J ends lost 2 bases and 2 bases respectively, with 11 bases between them. In DNA, the CDR3 is TGTGCCAGCAGCTTAGGGCAGTCTCTCACAGATACGCAGTATTTT. Translating gives CASSLGQSLTDTQYF.

The rearrangement uses TRBV11-2 and TRBJ2-1, with D perhaps TRBD2 (6 bases). Trimming took 3 bases from V and 0 from J, leaving 15 bases between them. Germline V gene sequence: CDR1 SGHAT, CDR2 FQNNGV. This CDR3 has 17 amino acids. The DNA of the CDR3 is TGTGCCAGCAGCTTTACCGTCCGGGACTTCTCCTACAATGAGCAGTTCTTC. Protein product: CASSFTVRDFSYNEQFF.

The V call is TRBV12-5, the J call TRBJ1-2, with 9 positions matching TRBD1. Looked up from germline, CDR1 is LGHNT and CDR2 is FRNRAP. CDR3 length equals 16 residues. Trimming cost V 1 base and J 3 bases; bases outside gene matches: 6. The CDR3: CASGLAGTGLDYGYTF. The CDR3 coding sequence is TGTGCTAGTGGTTTGGCCGGGACAGGGTTGGACTATGGCTACACCTTC.

By frequency in the sample, this clone is medium-sized. The chain has TRBV6-5 and TRBJ1-2; D not certain. Trimming left V 0 bases short and J 7 bases short, with 15 bases between. The CDR3 runs to 15 residues. CDR1 is MNHEY and CDR2 is SVGAGI in the germline V gene. The CDR3 nucleotides read TGTGCCAGCAGTTACTCTCTAGGGAGTGGGTCTGGCTACACCTTC. It is translated as CASSYSLGSGSGYTF.

The CDR3: CASTPPRGPLHF. CDR3 coding DNA: TGTGCCAGCACTCCCCCACGGGGACCCCTCCACTTT. The chain is built from TRBV28 and TRBJ1-6; no reliable D call. Between the trimmed V and J ends, which lost 7 bases and 12 bases, there was a span of 13 bases. Germline V lookup: CDR1 MDHEN, CDR2 SYDVKM. This CDR3 is 12 amino acids long. The full variable domain, completed using reference TRBV28 and TRBJ1-6, is DVKVTQSSRYLVKRTGEKVFLECVQDMDHENMFWYRQDPGLGLRLIYFSYDVKMKEKGDIPEGYSVSREKKERFSLILESASTNQTSMYLCASTPPRGPLHFGNGTRLTVT.

The chain is built from TRBV6-4 and TRBJ2-5, with TRBD1 matching over 10 bases. This CDR3 has 15 residues. Germline lookup yields CDR1 MRHNA and CDR2 SNTAGT. V lost 6 bases to trimming and J lost 9 bases; unmatched junction nucleotides: 13. In nucleotides, the CDR3 is TGTGCCAGCAGCCCAACGGACAGGGGGGAGGTGGCCCAGTACTTC. It is translated as CASSPTDRGEVAQYF.

This clone has more than one count but fewer than ten. This rearrangement joins TRBV7-9 to TRBJ1-5, with 7 bases that match TRBD1. The V segment lost 5 bases and the J segment 10 bases; nucleotides outside the gene matches: 11. The CDR3 covers 14 residues. Germline V CDR1 and CDR2: SEHNR, FQNEAQ (reference sequence). The CDR3 loop is CASSESTGIKPQHF. In DNA form, the CDR3 reads TGTGCCAGCAGCGAATCGACAGGGATAAAACCCCAGCATTTT.

V is TRBV29-1 and J is TRBJ1-2; D remains unclear. The CDR3 length is 13 residues. Germline CDR1 reads SQVTM; CDR2 reads ANQGSEA. V lost 4 bases to trimming and J lost 1 base, with 10 bases between them. This CDR3 reads CSVVTDFNYGYTF. The CDR3, as DNA: TGCAGCGTTGTAACGGACTTTAACTATGGCTACACCTTC.

The chain has TRBV13 and TRBJ1-2; tentatively, D is TRBD1 (6 bases). Trimming removed 0 bases at V and 3 bases at J, with 8 bases between. The CDR3 runs 14 residues. Germline-derived CDR1 and CDR2 are PRHDT and FYEKMQ (reference sequence). This chain's CDR3 is CASSLGYRDYGYTF. The CDR3, as DNA: TGTGCCAGCAGCTTAGGTTACAGGGACTATGGCTACACCTTC.

In DNA form, the CDR3 reads TGTGCCAGCAGTTTAGACCGTTTGGCAGGGGGCGTAGATACGCAGTATTTT. This sequence encodes CASSLDRLAGGVDTQYF. The chain carries TRBV28 and TRBJ2-3; 8 bases fit TRBD1. The CDR3 has 17 amino acids. Per the germline V gene, CDR1 is MDHEN and CDR2 is SYDVKM. V lost 2 bases, J lost 5 bases, and 12 bases stayed unmatched.

The J gene is TRBJ2-2, the V gene TRBV5-6; no clear D. Germline CDR1 SGHDT, CDR2 YYEEEE. The CDR3 extends over 12 amino acids. The ends were cut back, 0 bases at V and 7 bases at J, with 4 bases in the middle. CDR3 in amino acids: CASSLDGGELFF. The CDR3 DNA is TGTGCCAGCAGCTTGGACGGCGGGGAGCTGTTTTTT.

CDR3 protein: CSATGLGYTF. CDR3 nucleotides: TGCAGTGCTACGGGGCTTGGCTACACCTTC. The V and J genes are TRBV20-1 and TRBJ1-2, with a weak D call TRBD1 (5 bases). This CDR3 comprises 10 residues. Germline V gene lookup returns CDR1 DFQATT and CDR2 SNEGSKA (reference sequence). Trimming pared 4 bases from V and 7 bases from J, leaving 7 bases between.

This chain links TRBV5-1 with TRBJ2-3; 8 bases fit TRBD1. This CDR3 has 13 residues. CDR1 is SGHRS, CDR2 YFSETQ, per germline. The V and J ends lost 4 bases and 6 bases, in that order; junction bases with no gene match: 4. The CDR3 bases are TGCGCCAGCAGCCCCGGACAGGGTGATACGCAGTATTTT. Protein sequence: CASSPGQGDTQYF.

The chain uses TRBV7-9 and TRBJ1-2, with D perhaps matching TRBD1 (5 bases). The CDR3 sequence is 13 residues long. Germline CDR1 reads SEHNR; CDR2 reads FQNEAQ (reference sequence). V was clipped by 5 bases and J by 7 bases, with 14 bases between them. For the CDR3, the DNA is TGTGCCAGCAGCCCCGTCGGACAAATTGGCTACACCTTC. Translating it yields CASSPVGQIGYTF. Variable domain in full (rest from reference TRBV7-9 and TRBJ1-2): DTGVSQNPRHKITKRGQNVTFRCDPISEHNRLYWYRQTLGQGPEFLTYFQNEAQLEKSRLLSDRFSAERPKGSFSTLEIQRTEQGDSAMYLCASSPVGQIGYTFGSGTRLTVV.

The chain joins TRBV10-3 to TRBJ2-1; D gene uncertain. Germline CDR1 and CDR2: ENHRY and SYGVKD. The CDR3 is 12 residues long. The ends were cut back, 6 bases at V and 4 bases at J, with 7 bases in the middle. In DNA, the CDR3 is TGTGCCATCAGCCCTCGGTACAATGAGCAGTTCTTC. Translation gives CAISPRYNEQFF.

This clone was seen a few times. The chain links TRBV6-5 to TRBJ2-7; the match to TRBD1 covers 7 bases. Germline V gene data show CDR1 as MNHEY and CDR2 as SVGAGI. The CDR3 is made up of 12 amino acids. J lost 4 bases, V lost 5 bases, and 2 bases had no gene match. The CDR3 DNA reads TGTGCCAGCAGTCCGACAGGGTACGAGCAGTACTTC. Its translation is CASSPTGYEQYF.

The rearrangement uses TRBV5-8 and TRBJ1-1; unclear D gene. Germline V gene sequence: CDR1 SGHTS, CDR2 YDEGEE. CDR3 length equals 14 residues. V lost 0 bases, J lost 0 bases, and 6 bases lay in between. CDR3 amino acids: CASSLDGMNTEAFF. The CDR3 nucleotides read TGTGCCAGCAGCTTGGACGGCATGAACACTGAAGCTTTCTTT.

This clone was observed a single time. This chain connects TRBV9 to TRBJ2-7; 9 bases align to TRBD2. The CDR3 has 17 residues. J gave up 2 bases and V 0 bases, and 9 bases lay outside the gene matches. Germline V gives CDR1 SGDLS, CDR2 YYNGEE. CDR3 region: CASSVGASGIWAYEQYF. Written as DNA, the CDR3 is TGTGCCAGCAGCGTAGGGGCTAGCGGGATATGGGCCTACGAGCAGTACTTC. The entire variable domain, with the rest obtained from reference TRBV9 and TRBJ2-7, is as follows: DSGVTQTPKHLITATGQRVTLRCSPRSGDLSVYWYQQSLDQGLQFLIQYYNGEERAKGNILERFSAQQFPDLHSELNLSSLELGDSALYFCASSVGASGIWAYEQYFGPGTRLTVT.

This clone was found once. This chain links TRBV9 with TRBJ1-2; D may be TRBD1 (5 bases). CDR3 length: 13 amino acids. V was clipped by 3 bases and J by 5 bases, with 11 bases between them. Germline assignment: CDR1 SGDLS and CDR2 YYNGEE. As DNA, the CDR3 is TGTGCCAGCAGCGACGGGACGGAGTATGGCTACACCTTC. This translates into CASSDGTEYGYTF.